Following are 7 T cell receptor beta chains from one sample sequenced in a study of PD-1 blockade in classical Hodgkin lymphoma. Relapse after autologous stem cell transplantation occurred in every patient, and brentuximab vedotin exposure varied. From thawed PBMCs, CD8+ T cells were isolated by magnetic negative selection. Clones were read by immunoSEQ multiplex PCR, and TCRdb kept only the in-frame ones, dropping some. The sample contains some 25,000 clones, 80% to 90% of which appear only once. The sequenced sample was CD8+ T cells from blood, obtained at baseline. The origin of the receptors is a human donor with classical Hodgkin lymphoma.

This clone showed up just a few times. The rearrangement joins TRBV2 to TRBJ1-1; a possible D gene is TRBD1 (5 bases). Trimming removed 4 bases at V and 4 bases at J, with 10 bases between. The V gene's germline CDR1 is SNHLY and CDR2 FYNNEI. CDR3 length: 13 residues. This CDR3 reads CASSVGVGTEAFF. The CDR3 DNA reads TGTGCCAGCAGTGTAGGGGTTGGCACTGAAGCTTTCTTT.

This chain links TRBV28 with TRBJ1-5; D not certain. The CDR3 loop spans 11 amino acids. Germline V gene data show CDR1 as MDHEN and CDR2 as SYDVKM. V was trimmed by 4 bases and J by 9 bases, leaving 7 bases between them. CDR3 DNA: TGTGCCAGCAGTTCGGGGTGGCCCCAGCATTTT. This codes for CASSSGWPQHF.

The chain employs TRBV4-1 and TRBJ1-4, with a weak D call TRBD1 (6 bases). Trimming stripped 4 bases from V and 3 bases from J, with 21 bases between. The length of the CDR3 is 18 residues. Germline V gene data show CDR1 as MGHRA and CDR2 as YSYEKL. This CDR3 is CASSRYEGHAPSNEKLFF. In DNA, the CDR3 is TGCGCCAGCAGCCGTTACGAGGGACATGCCCCGTCTAATGAAAAACTGTTTTTT.

The rearrangement joins TRBV11-3 to TRBJ2-3; 9 bases are shared with TRBD1. The CDR3 length is 14 residues. Per the germline V gene, CDR1 is SGHNT and CDR2 is YENEEA. V was clipped by 3 bases and J by 6 bases; unmatched bases: 4. The DNA for the CDR3 is TGTGCCAGCAGCTTGGGACAGGGTCCGGATACGCAGTATTTT. Its protein is CASSLGQGPDTQYF.

The rearrangement joins TRBV9 to TRBJ2-3, with 7 bases identical to TRBD2. The V segment lost 7 bases and the J segment 0 bases; nucleotides outside the gene matches: 11. The CDR3 is 16 amino acids. The V gene's germline CDR1 is SGDLS and CDR2 YYNGEE. CDR3 coding DNA: TGTGCCAGCGGCGGTGAACTAGCGACTAGCACAGATACGCAGTATTTT. Its protein is CASGGELATSTDTQYF.

As for this clone: Germline is not matched at one junction end, which may reflect a read error. This chain connects TRBV27 to TRBJ2-2, with D tentatively TRBD1 or TRBD2 (5 bases each). Per germline, CDR1 MNHEY and CDR2 SMNVEV (reference sequence). The CDR3 has 14 amino acids. In DNA, the CDR3 is TGTGCCAGCAGCTTATCGATGGGGGCCGGGGAGCTGTTTTTT. It yields the protein CASSLSMGAGELFF.

This clone has only a few counts. The chain carries TRBV27 and TRBJ1-2; tentative D call: TRBD1 (5 bases). The germline V gene has CDR1 MNHEY and CDR2 SMNVEV (reference sequence). This CDR3 comprises 16 residues. The ends were cut back, 3 bases at V and 5 bases at J, with 19 bases in the middle. This CDR3 reads CASSFSAFRGGYGYTF. In DNA, the CDR3 is TGTGCCAGCAGTTTTTCCGCCTTCCGGGGGGGGTATGGCTACACCTTC.